What follows describes a single TCR beta chain. Its antigen is currently unknown. The data stem from a study of shared clonotypes between healthy human individuals. Using immunoSEQ multiplex PCR, the repertoire was profiled, and TCRdb retains in-frame clones only, with some absent. The top ten hold over 0.1% of the sample, which has 500,000 to 700,000 clones, approximately 95% seen once. Notes on the study in general: Non-shared clonotypes were found to have lower generation probabilities than the clonotypes that were shared by all four of the sorted-subset donors. Naive subsets usually exceeded memory subsets in estimated richness.

CD45RO-negative, CCR7-positively selected cells formed the naive CD8 fraction, excluding terminally differentiated effector memory CD45RA+ cells. The germline V gene encodes CDR1 LNHDA and CDR2 SQIVND (reference sequence). This CDR3 is 13 amino acids long. The V and J ends lost 5 bases and 1 base respectively, with 9 bases between them. Sequences were obtained from naive CD8+ T cells sorted from blood. The V and J genes are TRBV19 and TRBJ2-7; D ambiguous. This sequence was found in a woman in her twenties or thirties in good health. The CDR3 nucleotides read TGTGCCAGTAGTGCGGCCCCATCCTACGAGCAGTACTTC. Amino acid sequence: CASSAAPSYEQYF.